This T cell receptor (beta chain) was identified in a study of blood T cell repertoires in COVID-19. As for the study in general: The origin of the acute and convalescent COVID-19 samples was the United States, Italy and Spain. Nucleic acid was either cDNA or gDNA, and it came from T cells, B-cell-depleted T cells, or PBMCs.

Clinical histories supplied by participants themselves formed the basis of cohort assignment. The CDR3 extends over 18 amino acids. CDR1 and CDR2 (germline): SGHRS, YFSETQ. V lost 0 bases and J lost 3; bases outside the gene matches: 4. The data were produced by immunoSEQ multiplex PCR, yet TCRdb's version contains in-frame clones alone and is incomplete. Among about 210,000 clones listed, roughly 88% were seen once. The origin of this receptor is a woman aged 40-49 years with acute COVID-19. The chain carries TRBV5-1 and TRBJ2-6, with TRBD1 matching over 12 bases. The sequencing input was PBMCs or T cells enriched from blood (not recorded which). CDR3 bases: TGCGCCAGCAGCTTGGCGGGACAGGGGGCAGGTGGGGCCAACGTCCTGACTTTC. Translating gives CASSLAGQGAGGANVLTF.